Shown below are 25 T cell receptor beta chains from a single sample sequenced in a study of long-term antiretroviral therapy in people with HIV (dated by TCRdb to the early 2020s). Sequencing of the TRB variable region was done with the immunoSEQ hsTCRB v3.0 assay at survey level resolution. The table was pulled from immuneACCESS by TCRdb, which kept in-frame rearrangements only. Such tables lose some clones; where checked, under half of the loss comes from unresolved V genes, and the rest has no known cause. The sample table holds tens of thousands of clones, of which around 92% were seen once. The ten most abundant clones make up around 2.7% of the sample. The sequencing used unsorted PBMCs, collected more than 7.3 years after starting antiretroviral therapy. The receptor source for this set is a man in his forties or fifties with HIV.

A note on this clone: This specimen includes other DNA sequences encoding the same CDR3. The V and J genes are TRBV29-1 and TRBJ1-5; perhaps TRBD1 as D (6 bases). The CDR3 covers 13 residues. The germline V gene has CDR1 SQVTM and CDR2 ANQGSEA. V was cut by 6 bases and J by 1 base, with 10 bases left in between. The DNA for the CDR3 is TGCAGCGTGGGAGGACAGAGCAATCAGCCCCAGCATTTT. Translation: CSVGGQSNQPQHF.

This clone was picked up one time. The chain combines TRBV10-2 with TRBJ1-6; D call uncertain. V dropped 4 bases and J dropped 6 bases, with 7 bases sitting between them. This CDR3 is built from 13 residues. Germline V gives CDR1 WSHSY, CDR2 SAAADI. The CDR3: CASSGVANSPLHF. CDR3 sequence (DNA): TGCGCCAGCAGTGGGGTTGCTAATTCACCCCTCCACTTT.

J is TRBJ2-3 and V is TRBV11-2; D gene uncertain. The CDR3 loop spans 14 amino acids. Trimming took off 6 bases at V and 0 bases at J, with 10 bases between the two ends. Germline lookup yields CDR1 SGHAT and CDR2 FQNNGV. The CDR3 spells CASRFTHSTDTQYF. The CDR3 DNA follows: TGTGCCAGCAGATTCACGCACAGCACAGATACGCAGTATTTT.

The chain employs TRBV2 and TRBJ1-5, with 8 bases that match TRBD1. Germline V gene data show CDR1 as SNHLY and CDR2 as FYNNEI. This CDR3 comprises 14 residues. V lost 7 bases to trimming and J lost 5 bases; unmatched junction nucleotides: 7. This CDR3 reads CASKIDRGHQPQHF. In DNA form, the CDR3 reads TGTGCCAGCAAAATCGACAGGGGCCATCAGCCCCAGCATTTT.

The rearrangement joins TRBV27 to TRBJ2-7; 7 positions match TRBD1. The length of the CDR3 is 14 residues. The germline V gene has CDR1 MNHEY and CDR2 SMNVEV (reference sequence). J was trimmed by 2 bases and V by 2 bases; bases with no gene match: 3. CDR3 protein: CASSLRQGPYEQYF. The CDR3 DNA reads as TGTGCCAGCAGTTTACGACAGGGACCCTACGAGCAGTACTTC.

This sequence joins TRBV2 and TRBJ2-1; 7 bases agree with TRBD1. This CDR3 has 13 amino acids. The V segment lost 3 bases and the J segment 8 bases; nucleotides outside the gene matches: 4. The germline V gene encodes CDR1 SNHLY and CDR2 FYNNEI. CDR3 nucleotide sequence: TGTGCCAGCAGTGATGACAGGGAATATGAGCAGTTCTTC. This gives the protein CASSDDREYEQFF.

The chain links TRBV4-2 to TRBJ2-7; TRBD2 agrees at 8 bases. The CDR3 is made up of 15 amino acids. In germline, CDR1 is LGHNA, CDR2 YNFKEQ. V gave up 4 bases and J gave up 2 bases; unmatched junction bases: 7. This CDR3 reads CASSLPGGETYEQYF. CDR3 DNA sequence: TGTGCCAGCAGCCTCCCGGGAGGGGAGACCTACGAGCAGTACTTC.

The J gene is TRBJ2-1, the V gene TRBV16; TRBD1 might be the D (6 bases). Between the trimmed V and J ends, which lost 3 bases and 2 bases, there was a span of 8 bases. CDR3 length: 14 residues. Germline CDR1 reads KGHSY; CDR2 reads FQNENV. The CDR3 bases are TGTGCCAGCAGCCAGGGGGCTCCCTACAATGAGCAGTTCTTC. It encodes CASSQGAPYNEQFF.

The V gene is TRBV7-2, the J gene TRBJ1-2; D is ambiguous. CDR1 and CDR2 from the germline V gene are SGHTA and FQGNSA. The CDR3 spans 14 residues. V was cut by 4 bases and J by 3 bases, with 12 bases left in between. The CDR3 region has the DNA TGTGCCAGCAGCTCTCCGACCGGTCACTATGGCTACACCTTC. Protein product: CASSSPTGHYGYTF.

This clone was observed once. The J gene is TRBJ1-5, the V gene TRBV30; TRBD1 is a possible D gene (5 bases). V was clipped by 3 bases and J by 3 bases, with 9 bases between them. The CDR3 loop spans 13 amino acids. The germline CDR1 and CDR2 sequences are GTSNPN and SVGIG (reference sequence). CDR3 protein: CAWRQADNQPQHF. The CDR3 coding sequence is TGTGCCTGGAGACAGGCGGACAATCAGCCCCAGCATTTT.

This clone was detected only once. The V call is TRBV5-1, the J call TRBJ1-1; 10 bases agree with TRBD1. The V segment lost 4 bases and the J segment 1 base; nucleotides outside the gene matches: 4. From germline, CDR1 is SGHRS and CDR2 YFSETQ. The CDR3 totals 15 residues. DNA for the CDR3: TGCGCCAGCAGCGGACAGGGGGTTCAGAACACTGAAGCTTTCTTT. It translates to CASSGQGVQNTEAFF.

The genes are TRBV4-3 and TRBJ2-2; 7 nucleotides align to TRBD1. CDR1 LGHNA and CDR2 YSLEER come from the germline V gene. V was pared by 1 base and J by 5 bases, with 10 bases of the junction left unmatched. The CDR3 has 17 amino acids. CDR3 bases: TGCGCCAGCAGCCAAGTCGCGACAAGGGGGCGTACCGGGGAGCTGTTTTTT. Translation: CASSQVATRGRTGELFF.

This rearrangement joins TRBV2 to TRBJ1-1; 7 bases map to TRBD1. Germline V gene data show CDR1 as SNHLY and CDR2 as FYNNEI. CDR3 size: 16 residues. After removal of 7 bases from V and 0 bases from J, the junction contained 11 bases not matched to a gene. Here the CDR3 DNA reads TGTGCCAGCAAAAGGGACAGAGTTCTCATGAACACTGAAGCTTTCTTT. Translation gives CASKRDRVLMNTEAFF.

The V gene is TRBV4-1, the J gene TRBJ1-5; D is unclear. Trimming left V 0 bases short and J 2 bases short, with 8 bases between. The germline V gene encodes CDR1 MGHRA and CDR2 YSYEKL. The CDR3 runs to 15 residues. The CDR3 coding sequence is TGCGCCAGCAGCCAAGAAGGAGGCGGCAATCAGCCCCAGCATTTT. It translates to CASSQEGGGNQPQHF.

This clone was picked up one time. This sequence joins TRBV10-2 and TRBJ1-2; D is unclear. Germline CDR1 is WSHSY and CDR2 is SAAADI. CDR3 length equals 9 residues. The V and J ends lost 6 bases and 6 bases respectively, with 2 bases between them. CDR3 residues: CASRNGYTF. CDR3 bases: TGCGCCAGCAGGAATGGCTACACCTTC.

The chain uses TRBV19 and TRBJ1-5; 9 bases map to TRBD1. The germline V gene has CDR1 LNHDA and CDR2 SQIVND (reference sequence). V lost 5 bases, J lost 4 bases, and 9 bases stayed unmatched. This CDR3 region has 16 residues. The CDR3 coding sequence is TGTGCCAGTAGTTCATCCGGACAGGGGCTTAATCAGCCCCAGCATTTT. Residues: CASSSSGQGLNQPQHF.

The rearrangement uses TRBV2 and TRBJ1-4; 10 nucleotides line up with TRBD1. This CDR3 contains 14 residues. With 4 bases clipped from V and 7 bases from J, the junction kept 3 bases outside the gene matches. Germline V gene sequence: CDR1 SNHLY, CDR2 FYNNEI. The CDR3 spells CASSADRGAEKLFF. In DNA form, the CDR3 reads TGTGCCAGCAGTGCGGACAGGGGGGCTGAAAAACTGTTTTTT.

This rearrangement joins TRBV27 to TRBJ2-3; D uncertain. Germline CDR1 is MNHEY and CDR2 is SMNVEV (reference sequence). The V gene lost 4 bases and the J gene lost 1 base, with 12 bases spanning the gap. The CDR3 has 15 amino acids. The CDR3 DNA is TGTGCCAGCAGTTCAATTACTATTGGCACAGATACGCAGTATTTT. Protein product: CASSSITIGTDTQYF.

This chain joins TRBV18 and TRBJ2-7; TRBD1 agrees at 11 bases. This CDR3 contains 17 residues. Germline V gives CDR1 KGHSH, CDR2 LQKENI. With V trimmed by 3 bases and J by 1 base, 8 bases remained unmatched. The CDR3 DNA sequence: TGTGCCAGCTCACCCTCCAGGGGACAGGGGGAATCCTACGAGCAGTACTTC. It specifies CASSPSRGQGESYEQYF. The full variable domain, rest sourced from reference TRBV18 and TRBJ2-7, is NAGVMQNPRHLVRRRGQEARLRCSPMKGHSHVYWYRQLPEEGLKFMVYLQKENIIDESGMPKERFSAEFPKEGPSILRIQQVVRGDSAAYFCASSPSRGQGESYEQYFGPGTRLTVT.

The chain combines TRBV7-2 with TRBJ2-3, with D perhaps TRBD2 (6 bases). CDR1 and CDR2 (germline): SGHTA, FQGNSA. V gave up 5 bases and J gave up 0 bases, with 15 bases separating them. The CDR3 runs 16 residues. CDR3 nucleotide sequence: TGTGCCAGCAGCACGGTGGGGGGTATAAGCACAGATACGCAGTATTTT. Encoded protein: CASSTVGGISTDTQYF.

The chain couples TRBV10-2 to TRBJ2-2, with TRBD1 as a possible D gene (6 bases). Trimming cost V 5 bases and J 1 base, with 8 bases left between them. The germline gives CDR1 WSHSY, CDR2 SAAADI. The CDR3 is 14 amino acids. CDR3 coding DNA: TGCGCCAGCAGTCAGGGGCGGAACACCGGGGAGCTGTTTTTT. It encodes CASSQGRNTGELFF.

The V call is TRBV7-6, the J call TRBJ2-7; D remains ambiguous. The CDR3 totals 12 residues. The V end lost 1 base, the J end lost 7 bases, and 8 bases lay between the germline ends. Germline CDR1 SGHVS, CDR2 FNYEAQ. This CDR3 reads CASSLVDGEQYF. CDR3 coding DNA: TGTGCCAGCAGCTTAGTGGATGGGGAGCAGTACTTC.

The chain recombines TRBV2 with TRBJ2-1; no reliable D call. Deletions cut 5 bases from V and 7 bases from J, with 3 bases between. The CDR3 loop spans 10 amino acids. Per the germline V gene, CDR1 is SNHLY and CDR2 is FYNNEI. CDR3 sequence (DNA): TGTGCCAGCAGTATAAATGAGCAGTTCTTC. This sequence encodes CASSINEQFF.

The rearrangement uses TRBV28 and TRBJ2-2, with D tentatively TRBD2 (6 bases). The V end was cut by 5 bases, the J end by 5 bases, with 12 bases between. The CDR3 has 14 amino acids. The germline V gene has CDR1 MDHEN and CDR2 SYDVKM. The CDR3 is CASSGGEATGELFF. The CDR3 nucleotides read TGTGCCAGCAGTGGCGGGGAGGCTACCGGGGAGCTGTTTTTT.

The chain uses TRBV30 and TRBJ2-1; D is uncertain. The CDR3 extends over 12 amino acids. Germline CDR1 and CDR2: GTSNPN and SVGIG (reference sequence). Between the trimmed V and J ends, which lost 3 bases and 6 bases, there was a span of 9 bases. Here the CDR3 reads CAWRSSANEQFF. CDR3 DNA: TGTGCCTGGAGAAGTTCAGCCAATGAGCAGTTCTTC.